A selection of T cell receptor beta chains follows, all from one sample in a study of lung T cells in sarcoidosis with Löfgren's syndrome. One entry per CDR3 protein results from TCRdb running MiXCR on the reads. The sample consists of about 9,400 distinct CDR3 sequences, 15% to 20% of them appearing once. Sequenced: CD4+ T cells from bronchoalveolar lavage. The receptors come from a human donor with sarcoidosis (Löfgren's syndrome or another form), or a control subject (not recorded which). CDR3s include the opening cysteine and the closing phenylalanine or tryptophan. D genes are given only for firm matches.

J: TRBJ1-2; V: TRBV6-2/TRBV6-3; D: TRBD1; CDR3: CASMRQGEIVNYGYTF
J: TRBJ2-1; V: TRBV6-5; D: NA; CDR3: CASSYFKGLFYNEQFF
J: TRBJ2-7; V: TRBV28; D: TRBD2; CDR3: CASSTPSGRVYEQYF
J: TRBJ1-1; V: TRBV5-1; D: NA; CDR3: CASSLRINTEAFF
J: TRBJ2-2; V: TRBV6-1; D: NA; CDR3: CASSPRDDTGELFF
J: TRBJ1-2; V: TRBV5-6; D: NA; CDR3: CASERGLDYGYTF
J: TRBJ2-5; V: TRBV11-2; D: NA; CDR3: CASAPHLLLAEKTQYF
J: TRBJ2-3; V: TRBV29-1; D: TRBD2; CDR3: CSVEGLAGGRGDTQYF
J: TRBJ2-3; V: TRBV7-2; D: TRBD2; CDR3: CASSPWGSGGAGDTQYF
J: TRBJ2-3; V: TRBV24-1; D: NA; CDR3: CATSDYGFRPDTQYF
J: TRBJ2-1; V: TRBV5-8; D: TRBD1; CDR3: CASSSFSGTGVNEQFF
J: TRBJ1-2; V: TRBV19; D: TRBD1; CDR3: CASTTGNYGYTF
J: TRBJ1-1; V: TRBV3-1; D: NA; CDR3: CASSQEGHTEAFF